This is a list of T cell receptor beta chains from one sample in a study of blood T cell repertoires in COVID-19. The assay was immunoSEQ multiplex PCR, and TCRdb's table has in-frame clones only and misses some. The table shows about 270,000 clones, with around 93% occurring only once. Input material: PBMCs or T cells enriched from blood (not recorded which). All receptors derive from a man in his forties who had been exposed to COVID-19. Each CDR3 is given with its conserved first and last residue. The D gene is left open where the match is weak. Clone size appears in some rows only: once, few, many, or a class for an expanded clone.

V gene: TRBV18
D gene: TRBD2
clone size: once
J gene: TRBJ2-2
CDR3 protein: CASSPLAGSDTGELFF
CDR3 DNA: TGTGCCAGCTCACCCCTAGCGGGATCGGACACCGGGGAGCTGTTTTTT

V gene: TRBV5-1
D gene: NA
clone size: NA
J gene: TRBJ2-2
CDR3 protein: CASSFFGVAANTGELFF
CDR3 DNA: TGCGCCAGCAGCTTTTTCGGGGTGGCCGCGAACACCGGGGAGCTGTTTTTT

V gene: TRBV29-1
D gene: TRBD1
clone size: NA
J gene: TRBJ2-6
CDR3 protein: CSPPGWDRDAGANVLTF
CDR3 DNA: TGCAGCCCCCCTGGGTGGGACAGAGACGCTGGGGCCAACGTCCTGACTTTC

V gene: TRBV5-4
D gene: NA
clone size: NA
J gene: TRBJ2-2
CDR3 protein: CASSLRSFGETGELFF
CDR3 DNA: TGTGCCAGCAGCTTGAGAAGCTTCGGGGAAACCGGGGAGCTGTTTTTT

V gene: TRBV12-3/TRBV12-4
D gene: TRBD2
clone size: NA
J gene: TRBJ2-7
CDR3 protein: CASRQGLAGEQYF
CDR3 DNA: TGTGCCAGCAGACAGGGACTAGCGGGAGAGCAGTACTTC

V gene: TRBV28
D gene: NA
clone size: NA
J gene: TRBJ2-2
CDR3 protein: CASTLGGGRELFF
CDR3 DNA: TGTGCCAGCACCCTTGGGGGGGGCAGGGAGCTGTTTTTT

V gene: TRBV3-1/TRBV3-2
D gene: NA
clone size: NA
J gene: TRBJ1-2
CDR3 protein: CASSLTINYGYTF
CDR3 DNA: TGTGCCAGCAGCCTCACTATTAACTATGGCTACACCTTC

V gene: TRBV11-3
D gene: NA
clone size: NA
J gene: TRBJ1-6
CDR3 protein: CASSLVRGGNSPLHF
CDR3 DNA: TGTGCCAGCAGCTTAGTAAGGGGTGGTAATTCACCCCTCCACTTT

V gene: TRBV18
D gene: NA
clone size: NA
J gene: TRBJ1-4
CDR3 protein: CASSPTRGSTNEKLFF
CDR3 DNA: TGTGCCAGCTCACCAACAAGGGGTTCAACTAATGAAAAACTGTTTTTT

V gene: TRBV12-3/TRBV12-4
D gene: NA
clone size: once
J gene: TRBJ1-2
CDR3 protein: CASLDRNYGYTF
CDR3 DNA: TGTGCCAGTCTGGACAGAAACTATGGCTACACCTTC

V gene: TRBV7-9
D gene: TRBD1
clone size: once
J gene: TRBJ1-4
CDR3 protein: CASSKTGVDEKLFF
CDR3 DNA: TGTGCCAGCAGTAAGACAGGGGTGGATGAAAAACTGTTTTTT

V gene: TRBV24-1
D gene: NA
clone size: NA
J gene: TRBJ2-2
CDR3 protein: CATSARLSNTGELFF
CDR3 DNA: TGTGCCACCAGTGCGAGATTGTCGAACACCGGGGAGCTGTTTTTT

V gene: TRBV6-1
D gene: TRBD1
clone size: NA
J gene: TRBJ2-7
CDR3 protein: CASSDWDRESREQYF
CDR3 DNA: TGTGCCAGCAGTGATTGGGACAGGGAGAGTCGGGAGCAGTACTTC

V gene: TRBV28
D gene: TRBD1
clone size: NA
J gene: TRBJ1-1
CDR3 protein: CASSSSGTGLNTEAFF
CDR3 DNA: TGTGCCAGCAGTTCTTCCGGGACAGGGTTGAACACTGAAGCTTTCTTT

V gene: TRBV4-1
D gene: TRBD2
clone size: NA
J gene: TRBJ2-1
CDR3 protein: CASSQEWGGRSYNEQFF
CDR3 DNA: TGCGCCAGCAGCCAAGAATGGGGCGGGAGATCCTACAATGAGCAGTTCTTC

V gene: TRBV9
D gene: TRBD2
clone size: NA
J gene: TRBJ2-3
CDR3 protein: CASSATSGRATDTQYF
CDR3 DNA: TGTGCCAGCAGCGCGACTAGCGGGAGGGCCACAGATACGCAGTATTTT

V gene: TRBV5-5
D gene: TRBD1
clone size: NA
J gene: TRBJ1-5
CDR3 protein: CASSGGTGGAGQPQHF
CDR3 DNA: TGTGCCAGCAGCGGAGGGACAGGGGGCGCTGGACAGCCCCAGCATTTT

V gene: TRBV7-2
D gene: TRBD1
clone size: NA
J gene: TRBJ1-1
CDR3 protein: CASSLARTGRETEAFF
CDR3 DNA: TGTGCCAGCAGCTTAGCGAGGACAGGGAGGGAAACTGAAGCTTTCTTT

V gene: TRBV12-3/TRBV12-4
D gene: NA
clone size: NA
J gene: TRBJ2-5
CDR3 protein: CASSRGETQYF
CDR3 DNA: TGTGCCAGCAGTAGGGGGGAGACCCAGTACTTC

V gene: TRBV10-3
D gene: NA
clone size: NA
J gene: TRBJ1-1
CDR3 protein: CAISGSGITEAFF
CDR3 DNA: TGTGCCATCAGTGGTTCAGGGATCACTGAAGCTTTCTTT

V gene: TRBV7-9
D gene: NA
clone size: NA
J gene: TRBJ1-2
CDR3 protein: CASSPSRANYGYTF
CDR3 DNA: TGTGCCAGCAGCCCGAGTCGAGCTAACTATGGCTACACCTTC

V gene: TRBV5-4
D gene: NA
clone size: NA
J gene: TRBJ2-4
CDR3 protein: CASSLRGSAKNIQYF
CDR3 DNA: TGTGCCAGCAGCTTGAGGGGTTCCGCCAAAAACATTCAGTACTTC

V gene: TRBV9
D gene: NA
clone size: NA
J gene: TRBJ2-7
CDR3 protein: CASSVDAARLREQYF
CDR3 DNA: TGTGCCAGCAGCGTAGATGCGGCACGACTTCGCGAGCAGTACTTC

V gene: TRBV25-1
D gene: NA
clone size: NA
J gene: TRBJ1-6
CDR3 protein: CASSDTPLNSPLHF
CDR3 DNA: TGTGCCAGCAGTGATACACCGCTGAATTCACCCCTCCACTTT

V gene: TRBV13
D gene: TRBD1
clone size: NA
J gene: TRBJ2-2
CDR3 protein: CASSTGTEDTGELFF
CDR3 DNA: TGTGCCAGCAGTACCGGGACAGAGGACACCGGGGAGCTGTTTTTT

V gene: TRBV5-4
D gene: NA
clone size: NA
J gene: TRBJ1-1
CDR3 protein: CASSFPGGTEAFF
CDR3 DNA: TGTGCCAGCAGCTTCCCGGGAGGGACTGAAGCTTTCTTT

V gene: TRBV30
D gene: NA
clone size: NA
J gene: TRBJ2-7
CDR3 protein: CAWSRTSGSYEQYF
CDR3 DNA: TGTGCCTGGAGCCGTACAAGCGGCTCCTACGAGCAGTACTTC

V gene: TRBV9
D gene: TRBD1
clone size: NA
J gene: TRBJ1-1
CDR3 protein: CASSSTGENTEAFF
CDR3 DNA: TGTGCCAGCAGCTCAACAGGGGAGAACACTGAAGCTTTCTTT

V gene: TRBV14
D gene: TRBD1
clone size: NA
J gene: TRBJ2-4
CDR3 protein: CASSQTGLAKNIQYF
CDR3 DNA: TGTGCCAGCAGCCAGACAGGGCTAGCCAAAAACATTCAGTACTTC

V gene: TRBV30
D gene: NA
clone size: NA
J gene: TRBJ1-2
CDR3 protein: CAWNYREGYTF
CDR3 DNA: TGTGCCTGGAATTACAGGGAAGGCTACACCTTC

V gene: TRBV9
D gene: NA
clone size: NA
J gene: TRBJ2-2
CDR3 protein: CASKEGPNTGELFF
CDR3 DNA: TGTGCCAGCAAGGAGGGCCCGAACACCGGGGAGCTGTTTTTT

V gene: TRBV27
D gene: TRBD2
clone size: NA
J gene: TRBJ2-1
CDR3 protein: CASIPGRTSGRSSYNEQFF
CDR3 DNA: TGTGCCAGCATTCCTGGGCGGACTAGCGGACGTTCCTCCTACAATGAGCAGTTCTTC

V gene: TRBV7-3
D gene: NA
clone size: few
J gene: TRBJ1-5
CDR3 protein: CASSPGPRQPQHF
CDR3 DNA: TGTGCCAGCAGCCCTGGGCCGCGTCAGCCCCAGCATTTT

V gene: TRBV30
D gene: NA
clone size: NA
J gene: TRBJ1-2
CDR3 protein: CAWIGYEDGYTF
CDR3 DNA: TGTGCCTGGATCGGATACGAGGATGGCTACACCTTC

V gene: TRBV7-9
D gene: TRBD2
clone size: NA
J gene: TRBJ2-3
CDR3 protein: CASSVAGGRDTQYF
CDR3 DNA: TGTGCCAGCAGCGTAGCGGGCGGGAGAGATACGCAGTATTTT

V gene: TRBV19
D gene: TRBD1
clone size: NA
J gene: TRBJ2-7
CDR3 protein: CASSSMTGDEQYF
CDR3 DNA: TGTGCCAGTAGTTCAATGACAGGGGACGAGCAGTACTTC

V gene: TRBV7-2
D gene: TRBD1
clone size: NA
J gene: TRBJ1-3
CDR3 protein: CASSLRSGTGTGNTIYF
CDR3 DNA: TGTGCCAGCAGCCTACGGTCCGGGACAGGGACTGGAAACACCATATATTTT

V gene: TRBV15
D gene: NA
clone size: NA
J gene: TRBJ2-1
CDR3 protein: CATTDTWGPYNEQFF
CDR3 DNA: TGTGCCACCACCGACACGTGGGGCCCCTACAATGAGCAGTTCTTC

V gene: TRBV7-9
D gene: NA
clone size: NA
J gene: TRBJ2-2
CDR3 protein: CASSREYTGELFF
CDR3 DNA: TGTGCCAGCAGCCGCGAGTACACCGGGGAGCTGTTTTTT

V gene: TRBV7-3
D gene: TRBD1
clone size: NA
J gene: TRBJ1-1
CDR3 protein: CASSLQGFGTEAFF
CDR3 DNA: TGTGCCAGCAGCCTACAGGGGTTCGGCACTGAAGCTTTCTTT

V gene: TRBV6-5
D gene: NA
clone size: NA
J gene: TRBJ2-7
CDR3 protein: CASSYSTGHYEQYF
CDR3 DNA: TGTGCCAGCAGTTACTCAACAGGGCACTACGAGCAGTACTTC

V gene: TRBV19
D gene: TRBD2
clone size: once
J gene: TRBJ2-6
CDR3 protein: CASSPLGLAATRANVLTF
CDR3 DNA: TGTGCCAGTAGCCCCTTGGGACTAGCGGCAACGAGGGCCAACGTCCTGACTTTC

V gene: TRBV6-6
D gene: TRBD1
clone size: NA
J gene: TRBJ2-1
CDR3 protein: CASSTGQGHSYNEQFF
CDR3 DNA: TGTGCCAGCAGCACCGGACAGGGGCACTCCTACAATGAGCAGTTCTTC

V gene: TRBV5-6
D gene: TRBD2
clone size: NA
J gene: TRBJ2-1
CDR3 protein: CASSEGLAGVYNEQFF
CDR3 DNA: TGTGCCAGCAGCGAGGGACTAGCGGGAGTCTACAATGAGCAGTTCTTC

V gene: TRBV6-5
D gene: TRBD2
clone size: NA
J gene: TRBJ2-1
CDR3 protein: CASSRDYDNEQFF
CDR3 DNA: TGTGCCAGCAGTCGGGACTATGATAATGAGCAGTTCTTC

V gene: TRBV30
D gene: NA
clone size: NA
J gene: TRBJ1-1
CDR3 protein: CAWKVPDRYTEAFF
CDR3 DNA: TGTGCCTGGAAAGTCCCTGACAGGTACACTGAAGCTTTCTTT

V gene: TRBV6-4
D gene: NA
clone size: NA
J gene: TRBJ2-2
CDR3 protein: CASSDGQNTGELFF
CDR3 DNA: TGTGCCAGCAGTGACGGACAGAACACCGGGGAGCTGTTTTTT

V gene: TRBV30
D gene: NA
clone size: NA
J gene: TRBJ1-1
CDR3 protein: CAWNRQQNTEAFF
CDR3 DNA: TGTGCCTGGAACAGACAGCAGAACACTGAAGCTTTCTTT

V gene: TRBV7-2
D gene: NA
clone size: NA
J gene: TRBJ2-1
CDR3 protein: CASSLSASFSEQFF
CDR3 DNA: TGTGCCAGCAGCTTATCGGCTAGTTTTAGTGAGCAGTTCTTC

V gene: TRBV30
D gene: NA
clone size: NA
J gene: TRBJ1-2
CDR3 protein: CAWSVTLLPYGYTF
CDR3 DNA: TGTGCCTGGAGTGTCACCTTACTCCCCTATGGCTACACCTTC

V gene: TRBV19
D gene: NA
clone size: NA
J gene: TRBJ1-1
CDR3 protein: CASSISFREGASAFF
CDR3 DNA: TGTGCCAGTAGTATATCTTTTAGGGAGGGAGCGTCGGCTTTCTTT

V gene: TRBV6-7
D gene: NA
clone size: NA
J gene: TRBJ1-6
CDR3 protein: CASSPGGAYSPLHF
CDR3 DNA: TGTGCCAGCAGCCCTGGCGGTGCTTATTCACCCCTCCACTTT

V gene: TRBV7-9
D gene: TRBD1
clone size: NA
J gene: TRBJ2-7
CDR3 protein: CASSLAQDRASYEQYF
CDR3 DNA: TGTGCCAGCAGCCTAGCCCAGGACAGGGCTTCCTACGAGCAGTACTTC

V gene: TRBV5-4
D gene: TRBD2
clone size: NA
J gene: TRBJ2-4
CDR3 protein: CASSSGLQKNIQYF
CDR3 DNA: TGTGCCAGCAGCTCGGGACTACAAAAAAACATTCAGTACTTC

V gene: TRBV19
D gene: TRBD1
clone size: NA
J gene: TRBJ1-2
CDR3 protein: CASTPGQNYGYTF
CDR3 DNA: TGTGCCAGTACCCCGGGACAGAACTATGGCTACACCTTC

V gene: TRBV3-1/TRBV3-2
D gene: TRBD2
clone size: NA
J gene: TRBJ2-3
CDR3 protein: CASMTSGSFADTQYF
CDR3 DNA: TGTGCCAGCATGACTAGCGGGAGTTTTGCAGATACGCAGTATTTT

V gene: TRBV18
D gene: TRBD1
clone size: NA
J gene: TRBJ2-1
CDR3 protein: CASSPRDRGYNEQFF
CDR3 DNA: TGTGCCAGCTCACCGAGGGACAGGGGGTACAATGAGCAGTTCTTC

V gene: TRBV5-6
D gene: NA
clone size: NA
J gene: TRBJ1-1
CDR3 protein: CASSLWAFGKNTEAFF
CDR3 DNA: TGTGCCAGCAGCTTGTGGGCCTTCGGGAAGAACACTGAAGCTTTCTTT